The 7 T cell receptor beta chains given below trace back to one sample, sequenced in a study of siplizumab effects on memory and regulatory T cells. Here immunoSEQ multiplex PCR was the method, and the copy in TCRdb shows in-frame clones only, minus some. The sample consists of more than 85,000 clones, around 90% of them appearing once. The sample comprised CD4+ T cells sorted from blood. These receptors came from a human donor in good health.

This clone was observed a single time. The chain is built from TRBV7-3 and TRBJ1-6, with 7 bases that match TRBD1. The CDR3 extends over 14 amino acids. The germline gives CDR1 SGHTA, CDR2 FQGTGA. V dropped 4 bases and J dropped 7; count of bases not matched to a gene: 4. CDR3 sequence (DNA): TGTGCCAGCAGCTCAGGGGGACCGAATTCACCCCTCCACTTT. As protein: CASSSGGPNSPLHF. The full variable domain, rest sourced from reference TRBV7-3 and TRBJ1-6, is GAGVSQTPSNKVTEKGKYVELRCDPISGHTALYWYRQSLGQGPEFLIYFQGTGAADDSGLPNDRFFAVRPEGSVSTLKIQRTERGDSAVYLCASSSGGPNSPLHFGNGTRLTVT.

This chain links TRBV4-3 with TRBJ1-2; 8 bases match TRBD1. CDR1 is LGHNA, CDR2 YSLEER, per germline. V shed 2 bases and J 4 bases; nucleotides not matched to a gene: 3. The CDR3 consists of 14 residues. CDR3 residues: CASSQRQGSYGYTF. The CDR3 nucleotides read TGCGCCAGCAGCCAAAGACAGGGGTCCTATGGCTACACCTTC.

The rearrangement uses TRBV29-1 and TRBJ1-2; possible D gene TRBD1, 5 bases. The CDR3 spans 14 residues. Deletions cut 6 bases from V and 2 bases from J, with 16 bases between. CDR1 is SQVTM and CDR2 is ANQGSEA in the germline V gene. The CDR3 DNA reads TGCAGCGTCGGGACGACAGTCTCCAACTATGGCTACACCTTC. This codes for CSVGTTVSNYGYTF.

The chain couples TRBV27 to TRBJ2-2; 9 bases are shared with TRBD1. The CDR3 sequence is 17 residues long. From germline, CDR1 is MNHEY and CDR2 SMNVEV (reference sequence). The trim removed 5 bases at V and 5 bases at J, leaving 12 bases unmatched. This chain's CDR3 is CASSIPPGQGKTGELFF. The CDR3 DNA sequence: TGTGCCAGCAGTATACCTCCGGGACAGGGAAAAACCGGGGAGCTGTTTTTT.

V is TRBV7-2 and J is TRBJ2-1; D is undetermined. The germline V gene has CDR1 SGHTA and CDR2 FQGNSA. The CDR3 is made up of 16 amino acids. Trimming pared 3 bases from V and 5 bases from J, leaving 17 bases between. The CDR3 DNA sequence: TGTGCCAGCAGCTTGTCCTGGGCAACCACACACAATGAGCAGTTCTTC. The encoded protein is CASSLSWATTHNEQFF.

The chain joins TRBV7-8 to TRBJ1-6; D unclear. CDR1 is SGHVS, CDR2 FQNEAQ, per germline. Between the trimmed V and J ends, which lost 1 base and 7 bases, there was a span of 5 bases. The CDR3 runs to 13 residues. CDR3 in DNA: TGTGCCAGCAGCTTAGTTGGCAATTCACCCCTCCACTTT. Encoded protein: CASSLVGNSPLHF.

The J gene is TRBJ1-1, the V gene TRBV12-5; D perhaps matches TRBD1 (5 bases). Deletions cut 7 bases from V and 1 base from J, with 13 bases between. Germline V gene lookup returns CDR1 LGHNT and CDR2 FRNRAP. The CDR3 is 14 amino acids. In DNA form, the CDR3 reads TGTGCTAGTGCCACCCCACAGGCGAACACTGAAGCTTTCTTT. Translation: CASATPQANTEAFF.